The 5 T cell receptor beta chains below were found in one sample sequenced in a study of T cell responses to AZD1222 COVID-19 vaccine. TCRdb's table, derived via immunoSEQ multiplex PCR, lists solely in-frame clones and lacks some. In the table there are 150,000 or so clones, around 90% of which are singletons. This material consisted of peripheral blood, taken on day 0 of AZD1222 vaccination. The receptors were sampled from an adult in good health.

Here the CDR3 reads CASTRGEPGNEQYF. The DNA for the CDR3 is TGTGCCAGCACCCGGGGTGAGCCTGGGAACGAGCAGTACTTC. The chain has TRBV7-9 and TRBJ2-7, with a tentative D call TRBD2 (5 bases). This CDR3 region has 14 residues. The V gene's germline CDR1 is SEHNR and CDR2 FQNEAQ (reference sequence). The V end was cut by 7 bases, the J end by 5 bases, with 18 bases between.

V is TRBV10-2 and J is TRBJ2-7, with TRBD2 matching over 9 bases. Germline lookup yields CDR1 WSHSY and CDR2 SAAADI. V dropped 7 bases and J dropped 4; count of bases not matched to a gene: 11. There are 15 residues in the CDR3. The CDR3 nucleotides read TGCGCCAGCACCGGAGGTTTTAGCGGGAGTTACGAGCAGTACTTC. The encoded protein is CASTGGFSGSYEQYF.

This rearrangement joins TRBV18 to TRBJ2-3, with 14 nucleotides matching TRBD2. J gave up 5 bases and V 7 bases, and 11 bases lay outside the gene matches. The CDR3 spans 17 residues. CDR1 and CDR2 (germline): KGHSH, LQKENI. The CDR3: CASLPGLAGASQDTQYF. The CDR3 nucleotides are TGTGCCAGCTTACCGGGACTAGCGGGGGCCTCACAAGATACGCAGTATTTT.

V usage is TRBV14 and J usage is TRBJ1-3; 9 positions match TRBD1. Germline CDR1 and CDR2: SGHDN and FVKESK. The CDR3 is 15 amino acids. V was pared by 4 bases and J by 4 bases, with 5 bases of the junction left unmatched. CDR3 DNA sequence: TGTGCCAGCAGCCTCAGACAGGGGGTCGGAAACACCATATATTTT. This sequence encodes CASSLRQGVGNTIYF.

The chain uses TRBV7-2 and TRBJ1-6, with unresolved D. Germline V gives CDR1 SGHTA, CDR2 FQGNSA. V lost 5 bases to trimming and J lost 7 bases, with 9 bases between them. The CDR3 runs 13 residues. The CDR3 DNA reads TGTGCCAGCAGCAAGGGAACAAATTCACCCCTCCACTTT. Protein product: CASSKGTNSPLHF.